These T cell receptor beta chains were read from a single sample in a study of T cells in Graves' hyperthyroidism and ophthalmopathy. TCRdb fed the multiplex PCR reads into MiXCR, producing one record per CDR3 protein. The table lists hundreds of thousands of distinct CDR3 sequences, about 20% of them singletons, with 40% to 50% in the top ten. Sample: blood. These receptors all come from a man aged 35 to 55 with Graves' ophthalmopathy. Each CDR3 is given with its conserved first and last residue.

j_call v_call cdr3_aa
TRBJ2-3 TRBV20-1 CSARGLADTQYF
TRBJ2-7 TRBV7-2 CASSPRLAGGHEQYF
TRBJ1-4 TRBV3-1 CASTTGGDEKLFF
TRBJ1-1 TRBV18 CASSPQGAKNTEAFF
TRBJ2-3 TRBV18 CASSPLMGDTQYF
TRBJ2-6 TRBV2 CASSEVRSGANVLTF
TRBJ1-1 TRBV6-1 CASSDQTGVTEAFF
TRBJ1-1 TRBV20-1 CSPEKGFGTEAFF
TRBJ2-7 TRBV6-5 CASSYSWTGNYEQYF
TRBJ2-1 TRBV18 CASSPPGTSGNNEQFF
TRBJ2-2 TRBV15 CATSRDQGARAGELFF
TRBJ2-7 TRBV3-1 CASSRSGQAQEQYF
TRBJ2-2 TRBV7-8 CASRPGTGGAGELFF
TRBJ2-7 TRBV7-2 CASSLGLAGVGYEQYF
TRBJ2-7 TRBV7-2 CASSLGPQWAAYEQYF
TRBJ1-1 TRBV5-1 CASNWKTGRFMNTEAFF
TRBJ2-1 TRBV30 CAWSRGISGNEQFF
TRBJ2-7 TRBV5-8 CASTTAGPSYEQYF
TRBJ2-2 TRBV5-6 CASTQFMMGGTGELFF
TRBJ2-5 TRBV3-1 CASSSRREGETQYF
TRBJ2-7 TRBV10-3 CASSASGRGNEQYF